This TCR beta chain originates from a study of tumor-infiltrating lymphocytes in primary liver carcinoma. Study-wide results and limits: Top-250-clone fractions were significantly higher in tumors than in blood (p = 0.039). Lesser overlap characterized tumor-adjacent and tumor-blood pairs relative to tumor region pairs. Detection in all five tumor regions applied to only about 7.5-24% of top clones.

The germline V gene encodes CDR1 LGHNT and CDR2 FRNRAP. This CDR3 comprises 14 residues. Researchers generated TCR beta cDNA from roughly 500 ng of total RNA, relying on a constant-region primer. What produced the TCR beta libraries was three nested multiplex PCR rounds using slightly modified ARM-PCR. Investigators reported that the first two PCR rounds, at roughly 11 cycles each, used TRBV1-TRBV30 forward primers with a C-beta reverse primer. TCRdb called the multiplex PCR reads again in MiXCR, with one record for every CDR3 protein. The table has some 110,000 distinct CDR3 sequences, roughly 80% seen once. Scientists recovered RNA and DNA together from around 20-30 mg of unsorted bulk tissue. Five distinct regions per tumor were sampled. Turning to this clonotype: Its antigen remains unknown. A junction boundary mismatches the germline segment, possibly from a read error.

The clonotype comes from a man aged 35 to 55 with primary liver carcinoma and hepatitis B virus infection. The chain combines TRBV12-5 with TRBJ2-1; weak D call: TRBD1 (6 bases). What was sequenced was liver tumor tissue from sampling region 3. As to subset: tumor region T3, left-lateral pole. The CDR3 reads CASGTGLSYNGQFF. For the CDR3, the DNA is TGTGCTAGTGGAACAGGGTTGTCCTATAATGGGCAGTTCTTC.